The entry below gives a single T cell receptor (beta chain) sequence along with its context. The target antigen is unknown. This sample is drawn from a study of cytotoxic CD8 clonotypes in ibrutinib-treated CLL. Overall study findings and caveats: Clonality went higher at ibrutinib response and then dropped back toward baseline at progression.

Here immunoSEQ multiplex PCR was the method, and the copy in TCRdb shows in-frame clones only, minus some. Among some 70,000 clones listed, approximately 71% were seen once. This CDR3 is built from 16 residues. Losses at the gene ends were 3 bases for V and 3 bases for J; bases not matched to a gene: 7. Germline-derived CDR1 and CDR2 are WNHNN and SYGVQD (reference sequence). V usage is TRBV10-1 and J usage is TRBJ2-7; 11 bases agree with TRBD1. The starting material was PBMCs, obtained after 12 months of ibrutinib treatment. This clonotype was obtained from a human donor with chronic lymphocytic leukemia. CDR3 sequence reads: CASSESSGTGGYEQYF. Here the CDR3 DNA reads TGCGCCAGCAGTGAATCCTCGGGGACAGGGGGCTACGAGCAGTACTTC.